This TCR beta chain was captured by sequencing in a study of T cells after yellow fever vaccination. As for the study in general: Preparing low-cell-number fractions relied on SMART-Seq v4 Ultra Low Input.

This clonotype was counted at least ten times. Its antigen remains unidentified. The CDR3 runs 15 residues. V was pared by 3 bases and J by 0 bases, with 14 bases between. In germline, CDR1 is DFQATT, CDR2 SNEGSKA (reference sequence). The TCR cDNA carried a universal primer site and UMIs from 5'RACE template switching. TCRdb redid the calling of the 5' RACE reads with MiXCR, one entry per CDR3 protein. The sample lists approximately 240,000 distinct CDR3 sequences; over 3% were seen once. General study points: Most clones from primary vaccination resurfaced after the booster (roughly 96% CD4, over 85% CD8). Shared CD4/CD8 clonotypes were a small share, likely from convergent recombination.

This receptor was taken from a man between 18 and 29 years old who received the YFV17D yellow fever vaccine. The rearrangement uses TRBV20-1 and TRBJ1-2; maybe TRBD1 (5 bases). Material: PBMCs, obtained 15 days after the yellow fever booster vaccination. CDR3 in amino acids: CSARSPGSANYGYTF. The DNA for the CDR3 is TGCAGTGCTAGGTCCCCAGGGTCAGCTAACTATGGCTACACCTTC.